This is a list of T cell receptor beta chains from one sample in a study of T cell repertoires in cytomegalovirus infection. TCRdb fed the reads into MiXCR, producing one record per CDR3 protein. The sample has about 310,000 distinct CDR3 sequences, about a sixth seen once; the top ten hold approximately 12%. The sample taken for sequencing was PBMCs. These receptors all stem from a human donor in good health (CMV status not recorded). Some clones in this sample may be carry-over from other donors' samples. The CDR3 runs from the conserved cysteine through the conserved F or W.

CASSYGFRTGSTYEQYF,TRBV6-6,TRBJ2-7
CASSLSRDKADF,TRBV28,TRBJ2-7
CAISESSHEQYF,TRBV10-3,TRBJ2-7
CSAGRRASTNEKLFF,TRBV20-1,TRBJ1-4
CSARGNTGGHYEQYF,TRBV20-1,TRBJ2-7
CASSLRGAKNIQYF,TRBV27,TRBJ2-4
CASSPRTSVQETQYF,TRBV19,TRBJ2-5
CASSDPGQGDDQPQHF,TRBV6-1,TRBJ1-5
CASSLVGAGYTF,TRBV28,TRBJ1-2
CASSLPLYSGGNQPQHF,TRBV12-3/TRBV12-4,TRBJ1-5
CASSSSFATRRETGELFF,TRBV5-5,TRBJ2-2
CASSITPSGYFDEQFF,TRBV6-5,TRBJ2-1
CASRAEGPGNTIYF,TRBV2,TRBJ1-3
CSAKDGKTLAKNIQYF,TRBV20-1,TRBJ2-4
CASSSTGREPQHF,TRBV28,TRBJ1-5
CASSSLRGFVQPQHF,TRBV19,TRBJ1-5
CASSLRTTNTGELFF,TRBV7-9,TRBJ2-2
CASSERQGETSLTDTQYF,TRBV4-1,TRBJ2-3
CASTFEASGEAFF,TRBV25-1,TRBJ1-1
CSASPVFSYEQYF,TRBV20-1,TRBJ2-7
CSANPPGQGAIYF,TRBV20-1,TRBJ1-3
CASSAQGYIETQYF,TRBV7-2,TRBJ2-5
CSAQGRRDYGYTF,TRBV20-1,TRBJ1-2
CASSLESRLINQPQHF,TRBV7-2,TRBJ1-5
CASSLAGRGSYEQYF,TRBV11-1,TRBJ2-7
CASSGGLGEDTQYF,TRBV9,TRBJ2-3
CASSLTGVGAGNTIYF,TRBV7-6,TRBJ1-3
CASSLDAGLSYTF,TRBV5-1,TRBJ1-2
CASRYNFNTGELFF,TRBV7-9,TRBJ2-2
CASSLVAGAPLQETQYF,TRBV6-6,TRBJ2-5
CASSIGWSTGSTEAFF,TRBV19,TRBJ1-1
CASRPGQRLEYEQYF,TRBV6-4,TRBJ2-7
CASSIGTGSEKLFF,TRBV7-2,TRBJ1-4
CASIPRPAGGESAQETQYF,TRBV7-4,TRBJ2-5
CASSTDRLGELFF,TRBV19,TRBJ2-2
CASRSGTTSTDTQYF,TRBV7-2,TRBJ2-3
CAISESNGRGSTEAFF,TRBV10-3,TRBJ1-1
CASSLRTSSYNEQFF,TRBV7-9,TRBJ2-1
CASSQDRAAKNIQYF,TRBV12-3/TRBV12-4,TRBJ2-4
CASAAGGYQETQYF,TRBV6-2/TRBV6-3,TRBJ2-5
CASSLPRDRFTDTQYF,TRBV7-6,TRBJ2-3
CASSPSGGTIGNEQFF,TRBV18,TRBJ2-1
CASSLASGDLKQYF,TRBV28,TRBJ2-3
CSIERKLNTEAFF,TRBV29-1,TRBJ1-1
CASSFSSLHPGAKNIQYF,TRBV12-3/TRBV12-4,TRBJ2-4
CASSLGQGISGNTIYF,TRBV7-6,TRBJ1-3
CASRPSDRGNSPLHF,TRBV4-1,TRBJ1-6
CASSLLWGAFF,TRBV7-2,TRBJ1-1
CASSGGQAAYEQYF,TRBV7-9,TRBJ2-7
CASSYSGVTEAFF,TRBV6-5,TRBJ1-1
CASTLGGASNEKLFF,TRBV28,TRBJ1-4
CASSLEAGGKNTGELFF,TRBV7-6,TRBJ2-2
CASMALTYNSPLHF,TRBV7-9,TRBJ1-6
CASRLRQGGEQYF,TRBV28,TRBJ2-7